Shown below are 16 T cell receptor beta chains from a single sample sequenced in a study of cytomegalovirus exposure and HLA in healthy donors (dated by TCRdb to about 2017). The method was the immunoSEQ multiplex PCR assay. A mixture of 60 forward primers for TCR Vbeta segments and 13 reverse primers for TCR Jbeta segments was used in the multiplex PCR. TCRdb holds this immuneACCESS table with in-frame rearrangements only. Some clones are missing; in checked studies, unresolved V genes explain under half, and the rest has no known cause. This sample comprises over 55,000 clones, 80% to 90% of them detected only once. The ten largest clones add up to about an eighth of the sample. Sequencing used PBMCs. These receptors all stem from a woman in her 30s in good health and CMV-seropositive.

The rearrangement joins TRBV4-1 to TRBJ2-3; unclear D gene. Germline CDR1 and CDR2: MGHRA and YSYEKL. V shed 1 base and J shed 5 bases, with 7 bases lying between them. The CDR3 covers 13 residues. CDR3 in DNA: TGCGCCAGCAGCCAAGGGCCGCAAGATACGCAGTATTTT. Protein sequence: CASSQGPQDTQYF.

The chain links TRBV25-1 to TRBJ2-5, with 7 nucleotides matching TRBD1. The CDR3 runs 15 residues. CDR1 and CDR2 (germline): MGHDK, SYGVNS. Trimming took 3 bases from V and 4 from J; bases not matched to a gene: 8. CDR3 loop: CASSDPRQGPETQYF. The CDR3 DNA follows: TGTGCCAGCAGTGACCCAAGACAGGGACCAGAGACCCAGTACTTC.

The chain carries TRBV30 and TRBJ2-2, with a tentative D call TRBD1 (5 bases). The germline V gene encodes CDR1 GTSNPN and CDR2 SVGIG (reference sequence). V gave up 2 bases and J gave up 9 bases, with 13 bases separating them. This CDR3 is 13 amino acids long. The CDR3 here is CAWSSSRGRELFF. The CDR3, as DNA: TGTGCCTGGAGTTCGAGTAGGGGCAGGGAGCTGTTTTTT.

The genes are TRBV28 and TRBJ2-7; the D is unclear. V lost 5 bases to trimming and J lost 0 bases, with 2 bases between them. CDR3 length: 11 amino acids. Germline CDR1 reads MDHEN; CDR2 reads SYDVKM. The CDR3 sequence is CASSHSYEQYF. The CDR3 DNA sequence: TGTGCCAGCAGTCACTCCTACGAGCAGTACTTC.

This clone was picked up one time. DNA of the CDR3: TGTGCCTCCCAGAGGGGGCCTTCTAACTATGGCTACACCTTC. Translated: CASQRGPSNYGYTF. V usage is TRBV30 and J usage is TRBJ1-2; 7 positions match TRBD1. The CDR3 is 14 residues long. The ends lost 7 bases at V and 0 bases at J; junction bases unmatched: 8. CDR1 GTSNPN and CDR2 SVGIG come from the germline V gene (reference sequence). The full variable domain, in which reference TRBV30 and TRBJ1-2 provide the parts outside the CDR3, is SQTIHQWPATLVQPVGSPLSLECTVEGTSNPNLYWYRQAAGRGLQLLFYSVGIGQISSEVPQNLSASRPQDRQFILSSKKLLLSDSGFYLCASQRGPSNYGYTFGSGTRLTVV.

The rearrangement joins TRBV19 to TRBJ1-2; D gene uncertain. Germline CDR1 LNHDA, CDR2 SQIVND (reference sequence). Trimming pared 3 bases from V and 7 bases from J, leaving 6 bases between. CDR3 length equals 11 residues. In nucleotides, the CDR3 is TGTGCCAGTAGTATCGAGGGTGGCTACACCTTC. Translation: CASSIEGGYTF.

This chain joins TRBV6-5 and TRBJ1-2; tentative D call: TRBD1 (6 bases). The V gene's germline CDR1 is MNHEY and CDR2 SVGAGI. The V gene lost 5 bases and the J gene lost 2 bases, with 9 bases spanning the gap. The CDR3 contains 13 residues. The CDR3 protein is CASSGQGNYGYTF. CDR3 bases: TGTGCCAGCAGTGGCCAGGGGAACTATGGCTACACCTTC.

The gene calls are TRBV7-9 and TRBJ1-2; 10 bases agree with TRBD1. The CDR3 covers 13 residues. In germline, CDR1 is SEHNR, CDR2 FQNEAQ (reference sequence). V shed 5 bases and J 8 bases; nucleotides not matched to a gene: 5. CDR3 sequence (DNA): TGTGCCAGCAGCAGAGACAGGGGGCACGGCTACACCTTC. Its translation: CASSRDRGHGYTF.

In this sample, this clone turned up once. The CDR3 loop reads CASSQSKDYSYNEQFF. The DNA of the CDR3 is TGTGCCAGCAGTCAATCAAAGGACTACTCCTACAATGAGCAGTTCTTC. The chain employs TRBV28 and TRBJ2-1; the D gene is possibly TRBD2 (6 bases). V lost 5 bases and J lost 0, with 14 bases in between. Per the germline V gene, CDR1 is MDHEN and CDR2 is SYDVKM. The CDR3 length is 16 residues.

The chain recombines TRBV18 with TRBJ2-6; tentative D call: TRBD1 (5 bases). V dropped 2 bases and J dropped 4 bases, with 9 bases sitting between them. The CDR3 is 15 amino acids. Germline lookup yields CDR1 KGHSH and CDR2 LQKENI. In DNA form, the CDR3 reads TGTGCCAGCTCACCAAGGGGTTACGGGGCCAACGTCCTGACTTTC. Protein sequence: CASSPRGYGANVLTF.

V usage is TRBV5-1 and J usage is TRBJ1-1; tentatively, D is TRBD1 (5 bases). V was cut by 7 bases and J by 1 base, with 17 bases left in between. Looked up from germline, CDR1 is SGHRS and CDR2 is YFSETQ. CDR3 length: 15 residues. The CDR3 DNA sequence: TGCGCCAGCCGCCCCGGAGACAGTCGGAACACTGAAGCTTTCTTT. Protein product: CASRPGDSRNTEAFF. Full variable domain (remainder filled in from reference TRBV5-1 and TRBJ1-1): KAGVTQTPRYLIKTRGQQVTLSCSPISGHRSVSWYQQTPGQGLQFLFEYFSETQRNKGNFPGRFSGRQFSNSRSEMNVSTLELGDSALYLCASRPGDSRNTEAFFGQGTRLTVV.

This chain links TRBV18 with TRBJ2-7; D remains ambiguous. Germline V lookup: CDR1 KGHSH, CDR2 LQKENI. The CDR3 covers 12 residues. Trimming stripped 5 bases from V and 5 bases from J, with 10 bases between. The CDR3 DNA reads TGTGCCAGCTCAACCAATAGAGACGAGCAGTACTTC. Its translation: CASSTNRDEQYF. The full variable domain, rest sourced from reference TRBV18 and TRBJ2-7, is NAGVMQNPRHLVRRRGQEARLRCSPMKGHSHVYWYRQLPEEGLKFMVYLQKENIIDESGMPKERFSAEFPKEGPSILRIQQVVRGDSAAYFCASSTNRDEQYFGPGTRLTVT.

V usage is TRBV7-8 and J usage is TRBJ2-5; TRBD2 aligns across 7 bases. Germline values: CDR1 SGHVS, CDR2 FQNEAQ. This CDR3 is 15 amino acids long. V dropped 1 base and J dropped 2; count of bases not matched to a gene: 4. In DNA form, the CDR3 reads TGTGCCAGCAGCTTAGGCCTAGCGGCTCAAGAGACCCAGTACTTC. This gives the protein CASSLGLAAQETQYF.

The V call is TRBV11-2, the J call TRBJ2-5; TRBD2 matches at 7 bases. With 5 bases clipped from V and 6 bases from J, the junction kept 12 bases outside the gene matches. Germline lookup yields CDR1 SGHAT and CDR2 FQNNGV. The CDR3 runs to 15 residues. The CDR3 here is CASSPRLAAWKTQYF. DNA of the CDR3: TGTGCCAGCAGCCCCCGACTAGCAGCATGGAAGACCCAGTACTTC.

Remarks on this clone: The junction shows a germline mismatch at one end, possibly a read error. The V and J genes are TRBV5-1 and TRBJ1-4, with TRBD1 matching 8 bases. There are 15 residues in the CDR3. Germline V gives CDR1 SGHRS, CDR2 YFSETQ. CDR3 sequence (DNA): TGCGCCAGCAGCTTGGGGACAGGGAGTCCTGAAACACTGTTTTTT. This translates into CASSLGTGSPETLFF.

This clone was recorded only once. The CDR3, as DNA: TGTGCCAGCTCACCCCGGACAAACCAGAACACCGGGGAGCTGTTTTTT. This encodes CASSPRTNQNTGELFF. V and J are TRBV18 and TRBJ2-2; perhaps TRBD1 as D (5 bases). V lost 3 bases and J lost 1, with 12 bases in between. This CDR3 contains 16 residues. Germline CDR1 is KGHSH and CDR2 is LQKENI.